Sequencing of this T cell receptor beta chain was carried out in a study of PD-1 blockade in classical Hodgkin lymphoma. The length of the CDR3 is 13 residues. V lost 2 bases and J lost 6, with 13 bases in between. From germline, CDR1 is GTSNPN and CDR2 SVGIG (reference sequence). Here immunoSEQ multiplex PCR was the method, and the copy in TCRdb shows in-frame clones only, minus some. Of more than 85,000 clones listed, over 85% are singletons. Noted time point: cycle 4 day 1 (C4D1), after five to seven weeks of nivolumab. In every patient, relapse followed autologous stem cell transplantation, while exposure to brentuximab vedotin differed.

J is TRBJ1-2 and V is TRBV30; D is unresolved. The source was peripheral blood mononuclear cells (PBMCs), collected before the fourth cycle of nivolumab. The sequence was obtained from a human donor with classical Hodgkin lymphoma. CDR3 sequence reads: CAWSSGPPNGYTF. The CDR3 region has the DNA TGTGCCTGGAGTTCCGGGCCGCCCAATGGCTACACCTTC.